This T cell receptor beta chain comes out of a study of T cell responses to AZD1222 COVID-19 vaccine. Comments on this clone: Its target is unknown.

Clones were sequenced by immunoSEQ multiplex PCR, and TCRdb holds only the in-frame ones, with some missing. The table has approximately 180,000 clones, 90% seen once. Study findings and constraints: Scientists sampled the repertoires only once the peak T cell response had passed.

There are 15 residues in the CDR3. Per the germline V gene, CDR1 is SGHRS and CDR2 is YFSETQ. Deletions cut 2 bases from V and 1 base from J, with 13 bases between. The sequence was collected from an adult in good health. This specimen consisted of peripheral blood, obtained on day 0 of AZD1222 vaccination. This chain joins TRBV5-1 and TRBJ2-7; possibly TRBD1 for D (6 bases). CDR3 protein: CASSFSQGVSYEQYF. Here the CDR3 DNA reads TGCGCCAGCAGCTTCTCACAGGGTGTTTCCTACGAGCAGTACTTC. The whole variable domain, remainder taken from reference TRBV5-1 and TRBJ2-7, is KAGVTQTPRYLIKTRGQQVTLSCSPISGHRSVSWYQQTPGQGLQFLFEYFSETQRNKGNFPGRFSGRQFSNSRSEMNVSTLELGDSALYLCASSFSQGVSYEQYFGPGTRLTVT.